The T cell receptor (beta chain) described here comes from a study of Graves' ophthalmopathy and Graves' hyperthyroidism. The CDR3 covers 14 residues. CDR1 is DFQATT and CDR2 is SNEGSKA in the germline V gene (reference sequence). Study-wide findings and caveats: This model predicted ophthalmopathy progression (sensitivity around 71%, specificity roughly 72%). Blood was where most expanded thyroid clonotypes above 0.001 frequency also turned up.

Each donor who had ophthalmopathy showed moderate-to-severe activity, a CAS of ≥3, a NOSPECS of ≥4, and a duration under 3 months. Clinical symptoms, serum thyroxine, TRAb, thyroid ultrasound and orbital computed tomography determined diagnosis. The TCR beta CDR3 regions underwent amplification from RNA transcripts. First-round RT-PCR with HTBI primers preceded a second-round multiplex PCR. One entry per CDR3 protein results from TCRdb running MiXCR on the multiplex PCR reads. Of some 240,000 distinct CDR3 sequences in the sample, around 42% were seen once. On this clonotype: Its antigen is unidentified. The germline gene is not matched at one end of the junction; a read error may be the cause.

This receptor was obtained from an adult man with Graves' ophthalmopathy. The chain links TRBV20-1 to TRBJ1-5, with D unclear. The sequencing input was peripheral blood. The CDR3 spells CGARDTSSAQPQHF. The CDR3 coding sequence is TGCGGTGCTAGAGATACTAGTTCAGCCCAGCCCCAGCATTTT.